A single sample gave rise to the 9 T cell receptor beta chains below, sequenced in a study of cytomegalovirus exposure and HLA in healthy donors. PCR employed 60 Vbeta and 13 Jbeta primers. TCRdb's table, derived via immunoSEQ multiplex PCR, lists solely in-frame clones and lacks some. Counted here are more than 30,000 clones, just under 75% occurring once; the ten biggest clones make up 6.3%. Sequencing was carried out using PBMCs. The receptors were gathered from a man aged 25 to 40 in good health and CMV-seronegative.

The J gene is TRBJ1-1, the V gene TRBV7-2; possible D gene TRBD1, 6 bases. CDR3 length equals 13 residues. V gave up 4 bases and J gave up 3 bases, with 9 bases separating them. Germline V gene sequence: CDR1 SGHTA, CDR2 FQGNSA. The CDR3 DNA is TGTGCCAGCAGCTCACAGGGATACACTGAAGCTTTCTTT. Its protein product is CASSSQGYTEAFF.

This clone was counted a single time. The chain carries TRBV9 and TRBJ1-1; the D is unclear. The CDR3 runs to 16 residues. V was clipped by 4 bases and J by 5 bases, with 21 bases between them. CDR1 is SGDLS, CDR2 YYNGEE, per germline. CDR3 residues: CASSPRGTGSDTEAFF. The DNA of the CDR3 is TGTGCCAGCAGCCCCCGAGGTACCGGGTCGGATACTGAAGCTTTCTTT.

The sample holds a few counts of this clone. The chain uses TRBV14 and TRBJ2-4, with D maybe TRBD1 (5 bases). The length of the CDR3 is 14 residues. V was shortened by 1 base and J by 10 bases, with 14 bases between the two germline ends. The germline V gene has CDR1 SGHDN and CDR2 FVKESK. CDR3 region: CASSQAKGEGIQYF. The CDR3 DNA sequence: TGTGCCAGCAGCCAAGCTAAAGGGGAAGGTATTCAGTACTTC.

This chain links TRBV6-5 with TRBJ1-6; no definite D call. The CDR3 covers 12 residues. The V end was cut by 6 bases, the J end by 5 bases, with 5 bases between. Germline loops: CDR1 MNHEY, CDR2 SVGAGI. The DNA of the CDR3 is TGTGCCAGCAGGGGAGATAATTCACCCCTCCACTTT. Translated, it gives CASRGDNSPLHF.

The rearrangement uses TRBV7-8 and TRBJ1-1, with 8 bases identical to TRBD1. The CDR3 loop spans 15 amino acids. The V segment lost 1 base and the J segment 5 bases; nucleotides outside the gene matches: 6. In germline, CDR1 is SGHVS, CDR2 FQNEAQ. The CDR3 DNA is TGTGCCAGCAGCTTAGTCCAGGGGGCTCATACTGAAGCTTTCTTT. It specifies CASSLVQGAHTEAFF.

J is TRBJ1-3 and V is TRBV18, with 7 bases fitting TRBD1. This CDR3 comprises 15 residues. Trimming removed 2 bases from V and 2 bases from J; junction bases left unmatched: 3. CDR1 and CDR2 from the germline V gene are KGHSH and LQKENI. CDR3 loop: CASSPDRVAGNTIYF. For the CDR3, the DNA is TGTGCCAGCTCACCAGACAGGGTGGCTGGAAACACCATATATTTT.

The chain carries TRBV10-3 and TRBJ1-1, with 7 nucleotides matching TRBD1. J was trimmed by 1 base and V by 5 bases; bases with no gene match: 7. The CDR3 covers 15 residues. Germline assignment: CDR1 ENHRY and CDR2 SYGVKD. In DNA form, the CDR3 reads TGTGCCATCAGTAACCTAGGGGGCGGGAACACTGAAGCTTTCTTT. This gives the protein CAISNLGGGNTEAFF.

The chain carries TRBV27 and TRBJ2-1, with 9 bases identical to TRBD1. V lost 3 bases, J lost 8 bases, and 5 bases stayed unmatched. The germline gives CDR1 MNHEY, CDR2 SMNVEV (reference sequence). CDR3 length equals 14 residues. CDR3 loop: CASSFWDRAYEQFF. For the CDR3, the DNA is TGTGCCAGCAGTTTTTGGGACAGGGCTTATGAGCAGTTCTTC.

This rearrangement joins TRBV14 to TRBJ1-1; D is unclear. V was clipped by 0 bases and J by 1 base, with 12 bases between them. The germline V gene encodes CDR1 SGHDN and CDR2 FVKESK. The CDR3 sequence is 16 residues long. CDR3 loop: CASSQDYWEKNTEAFF. CDR3 DNA sequence: TGTGCCAGCAGCCAAGATTACTGGGAGAAGAACACTGAAGCTTTCTTT.